The source of this T cell receptor (beta chain) is a study of tumor and adjacent non-tumor tissue in lung cancer. The wider study: On average, productive TCRbeta reads reached a few million per sample. Study outcomes and limitations: Tumor repertoires had a smaller top 100 clone share than normal lung. Tumor tissue had significantly higher TCR diversity than normal lung.

Points on this clonotype: Its antigen is unknown. The junction shows a germline mismatch at one end, possibly a read error.

Three rounds of nested PCR, following a modified ARM-PCR protocol, produced the TCRbeta library. TCRdb passed the multiplex PCR reads through MiXCR, listing each CDR3 protein once. The table includes 60,000 to 85,000 distinct CDR3 sequences, around four fifths detected once. RNA was extracted from bulk tissue without any cell sorting. Chemotherapy-naive patients with new lung cancer underwent thoracic surgery in China, August–late 2014. The V gene's germline CDR1 is SGHAT and CDR2 FQNNGV. The CDR3 has 14 amino acids. The V call is TRBV11-2, the J call TRBJ2-1, with D unresolved. The sequence was collected from a woman aged 45-65 years with non-small cell lung cancer. Sequenced material: lung tumor tissue. The CDR3 coding sequence is TGTACCAACAGCTTTGGCAGTGCCGACAATGAGCAGATCTTC. Protein sequence: CTNSFGSADNEQIF.